This T cell receptor (beta chain) was sequenced during a study of CD8 T cells in Susac syndrome. The sample holds a few counts of this clonotype. Reverse transcription used 0.5 to 1 ug RNA and random hexamers. In TCRdb, the immunoSEQ multiplex PCR reads were re-called with MiXCR into one record per CDR3 protein. Found here are about 50,000 distinct CDR3 sequences, approximately 93% of them singletons; the top ten hold 0.5% to 0.6%. The CDR3 loop spans 14 amino acids. V was pared by 3 bases and J by 2 bases, with 2 bases of the junction left unmatched. The germline V gene has CDR1 SGDLS and CDR2 YYNGEE.

The specimen was CD8+ T cells from PBMCs. The sequence was collected from a human donor with multiple sclerosis. This chain links TRBV9 with TRBJ2-7, with TRBD1 matching 10 bases. CDR3 sequence reads: CASSAGQGPYEQYF. For the CDR3, the DNA is TGTGCCAGCAGCGCGGGACAGGGGCCCTACGAGCAGTACTTC.